The present entry profiles one T cell receptor beta chain with its context. Antigen unknown. Only in-frame clones appear in the TCRdb table, and some are missing; sequencing was by immunoSEQ multiplex PCR. The sample records around 130,000 clones, approximately 93% being singletons. The sample originates from a study of T cell responses to AZD1222 COVID-19 vaccine. Study observations and caveats: Reportedly, nearly half the spike-specific TCRs target unmutated variant regions. Scientists sampled the repertoires only once the peak T cell response had passed.

This CDR3 is built from 15 residues. CDR1 SGHNT and CDR2 YYREEE come from the germline V gene (reference sequence). The V segment lost 4 bases and the J segment 1 base; nucleotides outside the gene matches: 6. The specimen comprised peripheral blood, sampled on day 0 of AZD1222 vaccination. The origin of this receptor is an adult in good health. V gene TRBV5-4 combines with J gene TRBJ2-3; TRBD2 matches at 7 bases. Here the CDR3 reads CASSLGGEGTDTQYF. The CDR3, as DNA: TGTGCCAGCAGCCTGGGGGGGGAAGGCACAGATACGCAGTATTTT.